A single sample is the source of the 11 T cell receptor beta chains below, sequenced in a study of PD-L1 blockade in urothelial cancer. The assay was immunoSEQ multiplex PCR, and TCRdb's table has in-frame clones only and misses some. The table has 45,000 or so clones, about 91% seen once. Source: PBMCs, taken around atezolizumab (anti-PD-L1) treatment. The source of these receptors is a man at least 80 years old with urothelial cancer.

V and J are TRBV30 and TRBJ1-5, with 9 bases fitting TRBD1. The V gene's germline CDR1 is GTSNPN and CDR2 SVGIG (reference sequence). V trimming: 5 bases; J trimming: 5 bases; junction bases outside the gene matches: 13. This CDR3 comprises 16 residues. CDR3 amino acids: CAWRSQGQGFYQPQHF. The DNA of the CDR3 is TGTGCCTGGCGAAGCCAAGGACAGGGGTTTTATCAGCCCCAGCATTTT. Supplemented by reference TRBV30 and TRBJ1-5, the full variable domain reads SQTIHQWPATLVQPVGSPLSLECTVEGTSNPNLYWYRQAAGRGLQLLFYSVGIGQISSEVPQNLSASRPQDRQFILSSKKLLLSDSGFYLCAWRSQGQGFYQPQHFGDGTRLSIL.

The rearrangement links TRBV5-4 to TRBJ2-7; 12 nucleotides agree with TRBD1. This CDR3 has 15 residues. Germline trimming cut 4 bases from V and 7 bases from J; bases unmatched to any gene: 9. Germline V lookup: CDR1 SGHNT, CDR2 YYREEE (reference sequence). The chain's CDR3 is CASSRPGQGAEEQYF. The CDR3 DNA reads TGTGCCAGCAGCCGTCCGGGACAGGGGGCGGAAGAGCAGTACTTC.

This chain connects TRBV5-6 to TRBJ1-1; a weak D match, TRBD1 (6 bases). The V end was cut by 4 bases, the J end by 2 bases, with 9 bases between. This CDR3 contains 13 residues. CDR1 and CDR2 from the germline V gene are SGHDT and YYEEEE. The CDR3 reads CASSGGRNTEAFF. The CDR3 DNA reads as TGTGCCAGCAGCGGGGGCAGAAACACTGAAGCTTTCTTT.

This clone came up once. The gene calls are TRBV29-1 and TRBJ1-1, with 11 bases identical to TRBD1. The ends lost 4 bases at V and 6 bases at J; junction bases unmatched: 7. The germline CDR1 and CDR2 sequences are SQVTM and ANQGSEA. This CDR3 comprises 14 residues. The CDR3 DNA follows: TGCAGCGTTGGGACAGGGGGCCAAGGGGCTGAAGCTTTCTTT. This codes for CSVGTGGQGAEAFF.

Only one count was recorded for this clone. The chain recombines TRBV11-2 with TRBJ2-1, with D possibly TRBD1 on 6 matching bases. Trimming removed 1 base from V and 6 bases from J, with 13 bases in between. The CDR3 is made up of 15 amino acids. Germline V lookup: CDR1 SGHAT, CDR2 FQNNGV. The CDR3 sequence: CASSLAPDRFNEQFF. The CDR3 nucleotides are TGTGCCAGCAGCTTAGCCCCCGACAGGTTCAATGAGCAGTTCTTC.

This clone was recorded only once. The chain carries TRBV28 and TRBJ2-3; 13 bases align to TRBD2. Germline CDR1 reads MDHEN; CDR2 reads SYDVKM. The CDR3 has 17 amino acids. Trimming removed 3 bases from V and 6 bases from J; junction bases left unmatched: 9. The CDR3 spells CASSFQGLAGVGDTQYF. The CDR3 DNA reads TGTGCCAGCAGTTTCCAAGGACTAGCGGGAGTGGGCGATACGCAGTATTTT.

The gene calls are TRBV5-1 and TRBJ2-5; no clear D. CDR3 size: 17 residues. Germline values: CDR1 SGHRS, CDR2 YFSETQ. Trimming took 0 bases from V and 1 from J, leaving 16 bases between them. The CDR3 is CASSLVRPQRSQETQYF. As DNA, the CDR3 is TGCGCCAGCAGCTTGGTTCGCCCACAGAGAAGCCAAGAGACCCAGTACTTC. The entire variable domain, with the rest obtained from reference TRBV5-1 and TRBJ2-5, is as follows: KAGVTQTPRYLIKTRGQQVTLSCSPISGHRSVSWYQQTPGQGLQFLFEYFSETQRNKGNFPGRFSGRQFSNSRSEMNVSTLELGDSALYLCASSLVRPQRSQETQYFGPGTRLLVL.

This chain connects TRBV5-1 to TRBJ2-1; TRBD2 agrees at 7 bases. The CDR3 covers 14 residues. The V gene's germline CDR1 is SGHRS and CDR2 YFSETQ. V dropped 4 bases and J dropped 10; count of bases not matched to a gene: 11. CDR3 protein: CASSHAGVREEQFF. The CDR3 DNA is TGCGCCAGCAGCCACGCCGGTGTGCGGGAGGAGCAGTTCTTC.

CDR3 protein: CASRSGMGGNTIYF. The DNA for the CDR3 is TGTGCCAGCAGGTCAGGGATGGGAGGAAACACCATATATTTT. The chain combines TRBV6-6 with TRBJ1-3, with TRBD1 as a possible D gene (5 bases). V gave up 6 bases and J gave up 4 bases, with 13 bases separating them. This CDR3 is 14 amino acids long. Germline values: CDR1 MNHNY, CDR2 SVGAGI (reference sequence).

This chain connects TRBV6-5 to TRBJ1-2; TRBD1 might be the D (6 bases). Germline-derived CDR1 and CDR2 are MNHEY and SVGAGI. The CDR3 runs to 13 residues. Trimming cost V 5 bases and J 8 bases, with 15 bases left between them. The CDR3 bases are TGTGCCAGCAGTACACCTTCAGGGGTCGGCTACACCTTC. It codes for CASSTPSGVGYTF.

The chain links TRBV19 to TRBJ2-7; 7 bases are shared with TRBD2. V lost 3 bases and J lost 4; bases outside the gene matches: 9. This CDR3 region has 15 residues. Looked up from germline, CDR1 is LNHDA and CDR2 is SQIVND (reference sequence). Here the CDR3 DNA reads TGTGCCAGTAGTATGAGCGGGACTCGACCATACGAGCAGTACTTC. It codes for CASSMSGTRPYEQYF. Complete variable domain (other parts from reference TRBV19 and TRBJ2-7): DGGITQSPKYLFRKEGQNVTLSCEQNLNHDAMYWYRQDPGQGLRLIYYSQIVNDFQKGDIAEGYSVSREKKESFPLTVTSAQKNPTAFYLCASSMSGTRPYEQYFGPGTRLTVT.